The entry below gives a single T cell receptor beta chain sequence along with its context. Its antigen is as yet unknown. This specimen belongs to a study of vaccination and CD4 T cells after COVID-19. Sequenced with the Oncomine TCR Beta short-read assay was DNA taken from cultured CD4+ T cells. MiXCR, run by TCRdb on the PCR reads, gives a single entry per CDR3 protein. Found here are more than 5,000 distinct CDR3 sequences, 30% to 35% of them singletons; the top ten hold 26%. Treatment reported: approximately nine-day PBMC culture with coronavirus spike peptide pools or control peptides (ViraFEST assay). Those CD4+ T cells from the unexposed donor predate the COVID-19 pandemic (2011-2018). Antigen-specific T cells were expanded with peptide pools by ViraFEST, and TCRs were then sequenced. When enough cells were available, unexposed-donor CD4+ T cells were probed with SARS-CoV-2 S/N and four cold-coronavirus spikes.

The sequencing input was CD4+ T cells from blood, cultured in vitro. This clonotype was obtained from a human donor in good health.

CDR3 nucleotides: TGTGCCAGCAGCGGACAGTCGAACACTGAAGCTTTCTTT. It encodes CASSGQSNTEAFF. The gene calls are TRBV2 and TRBJ1-1, with a weak D call TRBD1 (6 bases). The V end was cut by 6 bases, the J end by 1 base, with 9 bases between. Germline V gene data show CDR1 as SNHLY and CDR2 as FYNNEI. The CDR3 has 13 residues.